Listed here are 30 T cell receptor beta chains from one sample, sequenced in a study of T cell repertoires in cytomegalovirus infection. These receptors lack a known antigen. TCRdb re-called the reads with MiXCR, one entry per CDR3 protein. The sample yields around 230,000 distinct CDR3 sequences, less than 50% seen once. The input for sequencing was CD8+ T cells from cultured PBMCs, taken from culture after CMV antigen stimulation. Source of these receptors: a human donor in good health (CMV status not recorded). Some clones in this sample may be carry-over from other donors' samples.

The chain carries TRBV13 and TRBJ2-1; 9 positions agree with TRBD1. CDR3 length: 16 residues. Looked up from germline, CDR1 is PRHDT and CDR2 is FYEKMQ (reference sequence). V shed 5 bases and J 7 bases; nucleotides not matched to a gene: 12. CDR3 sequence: CASSPEGQGRENEQFF. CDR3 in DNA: TGTGCCAGCAGCCCTGAGGGACAGGGAAGAGAGAATGAGCAGTTCTTC.

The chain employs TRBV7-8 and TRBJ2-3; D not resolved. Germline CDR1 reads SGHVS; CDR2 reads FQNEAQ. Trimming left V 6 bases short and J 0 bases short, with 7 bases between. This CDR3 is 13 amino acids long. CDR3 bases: TGTGCCAGCAGAGAATTTAGCACAGATACGCAGTATTTT. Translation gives CASREFSTDTQYF.

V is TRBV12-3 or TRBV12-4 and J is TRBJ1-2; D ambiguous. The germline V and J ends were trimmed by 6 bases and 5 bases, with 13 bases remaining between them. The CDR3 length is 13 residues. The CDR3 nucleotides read TGTGCCAGCAGAGGGTATTTGGGATATGGCTACACCTTC. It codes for CASRGYLGYGYTF.

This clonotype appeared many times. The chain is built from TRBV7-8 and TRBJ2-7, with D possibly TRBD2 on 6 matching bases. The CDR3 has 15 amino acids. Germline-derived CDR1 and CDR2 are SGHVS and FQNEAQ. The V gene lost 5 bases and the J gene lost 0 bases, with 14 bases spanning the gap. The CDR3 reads CASSIRGTPSYEQYF. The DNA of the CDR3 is TGTGCCAGCAGCATTAGAGGGACTCCCTCCTACGAGCAGTACTTC.

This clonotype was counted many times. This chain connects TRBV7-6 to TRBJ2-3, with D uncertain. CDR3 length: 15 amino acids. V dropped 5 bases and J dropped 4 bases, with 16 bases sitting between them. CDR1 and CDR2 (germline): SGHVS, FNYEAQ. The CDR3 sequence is CASSPYPKGPDTQYF. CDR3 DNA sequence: TGTGCCAGCAGCCCCTACCCGAAGGGTCCAGATACGCAGTATTTT.

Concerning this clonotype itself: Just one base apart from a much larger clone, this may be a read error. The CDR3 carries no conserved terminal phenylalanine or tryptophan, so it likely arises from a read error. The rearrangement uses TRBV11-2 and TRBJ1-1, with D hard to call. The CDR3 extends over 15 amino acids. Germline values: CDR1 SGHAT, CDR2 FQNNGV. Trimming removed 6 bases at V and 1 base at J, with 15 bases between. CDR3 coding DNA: TGTGCCAGCAGTTATTCGATGGATAAGAACACTGAAGCTTTCCTT. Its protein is CASSYSMDKNTEAFL.

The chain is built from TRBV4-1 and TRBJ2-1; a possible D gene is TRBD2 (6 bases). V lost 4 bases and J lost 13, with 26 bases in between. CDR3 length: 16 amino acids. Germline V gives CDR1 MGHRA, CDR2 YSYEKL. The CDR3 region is CASSPQGSGTSPLQFF. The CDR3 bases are TGCGCCAGCAGCCCCCAGGGATCCGGGACTTCGCCTCTCCAGTTCTTC.

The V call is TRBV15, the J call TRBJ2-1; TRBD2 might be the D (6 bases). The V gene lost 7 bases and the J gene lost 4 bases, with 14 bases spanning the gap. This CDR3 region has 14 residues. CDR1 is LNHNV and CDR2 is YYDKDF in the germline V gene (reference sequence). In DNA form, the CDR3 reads TGTGCCACCAATCGGCCGGGGGTATACAATGAGCAGTTCTTC. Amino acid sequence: CATNRPGVYNEQFF.

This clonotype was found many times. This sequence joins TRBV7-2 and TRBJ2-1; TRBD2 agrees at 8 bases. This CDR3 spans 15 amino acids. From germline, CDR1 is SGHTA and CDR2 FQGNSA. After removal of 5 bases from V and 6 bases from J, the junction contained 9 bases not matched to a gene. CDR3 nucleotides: TGTGCCAGCAGCGTAAGCGGGAGAGGCCTCAATGAGCAGTTCTTC. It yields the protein CASSVSGRGLNEQFF.

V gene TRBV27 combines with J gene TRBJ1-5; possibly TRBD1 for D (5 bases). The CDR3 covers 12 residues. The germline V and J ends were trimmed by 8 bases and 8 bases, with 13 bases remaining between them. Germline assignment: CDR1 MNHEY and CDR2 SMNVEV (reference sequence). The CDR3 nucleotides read TGTGCCAGCCGTCTCGGGGGAGAGCCCCAGCATTTT. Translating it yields CASRLGGEPQHF.

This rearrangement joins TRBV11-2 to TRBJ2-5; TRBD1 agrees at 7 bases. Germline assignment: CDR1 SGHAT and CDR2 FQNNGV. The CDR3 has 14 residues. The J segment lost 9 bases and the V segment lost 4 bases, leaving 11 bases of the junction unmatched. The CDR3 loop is CASSSGQLPAAQYF. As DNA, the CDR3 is TGTGCCAGCAGCTCGGGACAGCTCCCAGCCGCCCAGTACTTC.

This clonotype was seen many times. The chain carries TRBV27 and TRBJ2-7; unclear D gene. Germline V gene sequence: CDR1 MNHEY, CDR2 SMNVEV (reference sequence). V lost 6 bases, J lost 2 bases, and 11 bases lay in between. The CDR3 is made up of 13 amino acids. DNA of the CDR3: TGTGCCAGCAGCTTAACAGCTGCCTACGAGCAGTACTTC. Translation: CASSLTAAYEQYF.

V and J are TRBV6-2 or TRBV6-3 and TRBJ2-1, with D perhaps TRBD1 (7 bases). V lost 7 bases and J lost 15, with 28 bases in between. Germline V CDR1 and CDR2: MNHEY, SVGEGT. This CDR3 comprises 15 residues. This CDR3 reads CASIPGPRRDSQLFF. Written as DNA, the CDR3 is TGTGCCAGCATACCCGGACCGAGGAGGGACAGCCAATTGTTCTTC.

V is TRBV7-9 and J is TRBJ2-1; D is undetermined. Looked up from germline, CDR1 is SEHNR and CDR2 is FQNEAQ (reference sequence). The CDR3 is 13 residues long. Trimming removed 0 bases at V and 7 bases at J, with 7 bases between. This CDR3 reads CASSLAGRNEQFF. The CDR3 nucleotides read TGTGCCAGCAGCTTAGCTGGAAGGAATGAGCAGTTCTTC.

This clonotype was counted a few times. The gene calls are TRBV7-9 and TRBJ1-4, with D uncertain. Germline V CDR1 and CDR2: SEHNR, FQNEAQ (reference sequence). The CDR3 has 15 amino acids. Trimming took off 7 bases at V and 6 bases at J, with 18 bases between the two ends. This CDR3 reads CASTPMADFDEKLFF. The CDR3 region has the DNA TGTGCCAGCACCCCGATGGCGGATTTCGATGAAAAACTGTTTTTT.

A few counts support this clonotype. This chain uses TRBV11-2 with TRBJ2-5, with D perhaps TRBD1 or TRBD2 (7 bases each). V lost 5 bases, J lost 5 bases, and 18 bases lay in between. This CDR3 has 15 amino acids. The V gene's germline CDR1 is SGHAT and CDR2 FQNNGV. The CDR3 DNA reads TGTGCCAGCAGCCCAGGGGGAGCGGGGTTGGAGACCCAGTACTTC. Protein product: CASSPGGAGLETQYF.

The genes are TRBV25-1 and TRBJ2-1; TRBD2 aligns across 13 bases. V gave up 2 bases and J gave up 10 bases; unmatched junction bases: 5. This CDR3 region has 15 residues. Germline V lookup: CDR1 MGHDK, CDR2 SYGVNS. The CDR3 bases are TGTGCCAGCAGTGAAAGAACTAGCGGGAGGGGGGAGCAGTTCTTC. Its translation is CASSERTSGRGEQFF.

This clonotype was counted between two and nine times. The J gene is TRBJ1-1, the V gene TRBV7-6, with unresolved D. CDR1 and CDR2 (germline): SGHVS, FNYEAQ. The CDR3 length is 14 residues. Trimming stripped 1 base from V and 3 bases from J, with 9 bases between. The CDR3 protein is CASSLVLGDTEAFF. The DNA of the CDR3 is TGTGCCAGCAGCTTAGTCCTGGGCGACACTGAAGCTTTCTTT.

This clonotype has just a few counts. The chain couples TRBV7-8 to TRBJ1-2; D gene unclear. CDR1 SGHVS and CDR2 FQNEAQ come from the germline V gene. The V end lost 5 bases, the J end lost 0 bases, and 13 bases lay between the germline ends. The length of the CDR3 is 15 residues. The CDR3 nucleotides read TGTGCCAGCAGCCCTATTGACGGAGCTAACTATGGCTACACCTTC. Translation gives CASSPIDGANYGYTF.

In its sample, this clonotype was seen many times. The CDR3 nucleotides read TGTGCCAGCAGCCCTGTTGGCAGTTCCTACGAGCAGTACTTC. Translation: CASSPVGSSYEQYF. The chain carries TRBV7-8 and TRBJ2-7, with D unclear. CDR1 is SGHVS, CDR2 FQNEAQ, per germline. The CDR3 is made up of 14 amino acids. V lost 5 bases to trimming and J lost 1 base, with 12 bases between them.

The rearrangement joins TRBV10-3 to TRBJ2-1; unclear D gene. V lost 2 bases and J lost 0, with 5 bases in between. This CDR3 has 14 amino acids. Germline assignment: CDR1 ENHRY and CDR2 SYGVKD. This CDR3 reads CAISEAGSYNEQFF. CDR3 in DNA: TGTGCCATCAGTGAGGCAGGCTCCTACAATGAGCAGTTCTTC.

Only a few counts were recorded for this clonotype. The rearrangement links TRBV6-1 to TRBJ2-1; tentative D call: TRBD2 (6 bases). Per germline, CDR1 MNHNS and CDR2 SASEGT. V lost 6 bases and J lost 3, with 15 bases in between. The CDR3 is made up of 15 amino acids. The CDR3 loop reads CASSVPGLDYNEQFF. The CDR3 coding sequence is TGTGCCAGCAGCGTCCCGGGACTGGACTACAATGAGCAGTTCTTC.

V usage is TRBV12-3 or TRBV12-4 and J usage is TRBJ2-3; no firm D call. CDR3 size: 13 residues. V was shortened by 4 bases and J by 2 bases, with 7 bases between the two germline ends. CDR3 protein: CASSWIITDTQYF. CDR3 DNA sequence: TGTGCCAGCAGTTGGATTATCACAGATACGCAGTATTTT.

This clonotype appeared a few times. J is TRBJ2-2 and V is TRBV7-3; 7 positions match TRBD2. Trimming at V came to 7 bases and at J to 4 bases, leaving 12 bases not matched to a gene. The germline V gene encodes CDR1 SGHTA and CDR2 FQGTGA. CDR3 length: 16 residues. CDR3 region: CASTLGVRETTGELFF. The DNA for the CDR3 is TGTGCCAGCACCCTTGGTGTGCGGGAGACCACCGGGGAGCTGTTTTTT.

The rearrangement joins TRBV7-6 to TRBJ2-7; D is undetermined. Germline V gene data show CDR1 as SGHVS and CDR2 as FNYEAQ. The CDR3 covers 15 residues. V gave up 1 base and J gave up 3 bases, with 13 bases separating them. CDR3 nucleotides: TGTGCCAGCAGCTTAGAGGTCAGCAATAACTACGAGCAGTACTTC. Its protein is CASSLEVSNNYEQYF.

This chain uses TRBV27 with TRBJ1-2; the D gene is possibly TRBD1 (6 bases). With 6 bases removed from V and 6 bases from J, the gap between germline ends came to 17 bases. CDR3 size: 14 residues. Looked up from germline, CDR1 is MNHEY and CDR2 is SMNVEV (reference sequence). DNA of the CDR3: TGTGCCAGCAGAACACCTCTCCGGACAGATGGCTACACCTTC. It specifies CASRTPLRTDGYTF.

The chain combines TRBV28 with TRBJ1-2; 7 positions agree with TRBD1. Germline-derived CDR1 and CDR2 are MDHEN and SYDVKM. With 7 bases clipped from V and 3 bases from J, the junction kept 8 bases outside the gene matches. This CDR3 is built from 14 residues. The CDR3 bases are TGTGCCAGCATCTATACCGGGACAGACTATGGCTACACCTTC. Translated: CASIYTGTDYGYTF.

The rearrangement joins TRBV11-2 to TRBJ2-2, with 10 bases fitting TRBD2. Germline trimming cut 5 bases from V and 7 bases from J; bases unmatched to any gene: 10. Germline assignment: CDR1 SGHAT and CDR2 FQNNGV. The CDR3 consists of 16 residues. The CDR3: CASSPGTSEVFGELFF. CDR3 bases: TGTGCCAGCAGCCCTGGGACTAGCGAAGTCTTCGGGGAGCTGTTTTTT.

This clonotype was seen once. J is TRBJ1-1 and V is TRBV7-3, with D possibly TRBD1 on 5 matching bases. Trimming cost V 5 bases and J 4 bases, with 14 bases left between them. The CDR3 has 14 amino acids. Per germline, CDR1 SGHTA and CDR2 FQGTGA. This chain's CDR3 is CASSQIGESTEAFF. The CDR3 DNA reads TGTGCCAGCAGCCAAATAGGGGAGAGCACTGAAGCTTTCTTT.

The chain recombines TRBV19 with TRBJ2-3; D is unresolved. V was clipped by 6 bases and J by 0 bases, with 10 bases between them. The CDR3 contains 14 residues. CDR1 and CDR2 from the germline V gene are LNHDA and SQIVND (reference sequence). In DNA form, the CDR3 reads TGTGCCAGTAGGCGAGCGTACAGCACAGATACGCAGTATTTT. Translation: CASRRAYSTDTQYF.